This T cell receptor (beta chain) was found in a study of regulatory T cells in long-lasting Graves disease. Study conclusions and caveats: Patients whose Graves' disease persisted exhibited lower TCR diversity than those newly diagnosed. Among samples with persistent disease, TRBV28, TRBJ1-2 and TRBJ2-5 were favored. Rather than thyroid tissue, only peripheral blood underwent study.

The CDR3 covers 14 residues. Deletions cut 5 bases from V and 0 bases from J, with 10 bases between. In germline, CDR1 is LNHDA, CDR2 SQIVND (reference sequence). As for this clonotype: Its target is not known.

Time point here: persistent/refractory GD, antithyroid drugs over 5 years with positive TRAb. Construction of the TCR library relied on RNA isolated from PBMCs. The authors built TCR beta libraries using iRepertoire HTBI primers and Arm-PCR of CDR3 regions. TCRdb re-called the multiplex PCR reads through MiXCR, storing one row per CDR3 protein. The sample shows 300,000 to 500,000 distinct CDR3 sequences, less than 25% of them seen only once. Specimen: peripheral blood mononuclear cells (PBMCs), collected when the disease was refractory, from a patient treated with antithyroid drugs. The TCR comes from a female donor with Graves disease. The chain uses TRBV19 and TRBJ1-1, with D uncertain. The CDR3 here is CASSASAMNTEAFF. In nucleotides, the CDR3 is TGTGCCAGTAGTGCCAGTGCCATGAACACTGAAGCTTTCTTT. The variable domain in full, completed from reference TRBV19 and TRBJ1-1, reads DGGITQSPKYLFRKEGQNVTLSCEQNLNHDAMYWYRQDPGQGLRLIYYSQIVNDFQKGDIAEGYSVSREKKESFPLTVTSAQKNPTAFYLCASSASAMNTEAFFGQGTRLTVV.